The source of this T cell receptor beta chain is a study of T cell responses to AZD1222 COVID-19 vaccine. The V end was cut by 4 bases, the J end by 5 bases, with 15 bases between. The CDR3 runs to 15 residues. Germline assignment: CDR1 ENHRY and CDR2 SYGVKD. Assay used: immunoSEQ multiplex PCR; TCRdb lists only in-frame clones, some missing. The sample records roughly 90,000 clones, roughly 90% being singletons. J is TRBJ1-5 and V is TRBV10-3; D is perhaps TRBD1 (5 bases). Sequences were derived from peripheral blood, sampled 28 days after the second AZD1222 dose. The receptor was derived from an adult who received the AZD1222 COVID-19 vaccine. CDR3 coding DNA: TGTGCCATCAGTGCCGTCGGGACCTCACATCAGCCCCAGCATTTT. It encodes CAISAVGTSHQPQHF.